The 18 T cell receptor beta chains given below trace back to one sample, sequenced in a study of blood T cell repertoires in COVID-19. Clones were sequenced by immunoSEQ multiplex PCR, and TCRdb holds only the in-frame ones, with some missing. The sample includes 30,000 to 40,000 clones, almost 90% of them seen just once. Sequencing was performed on peripheral blood. These receptors all stem from an older woman with active COVID-19.

This clone was detected once. This CDR3 is CASSQDRINEQYF. The CDR3 DNA sequence: TGTGCCAGCAGCCAAGACAGGATCAACGAGCAGTACTTC. V is TRBV4-2 and J is TRBJ2-7; D remains ambiguous. Trimming removed 0 bases at V and 5 bases at J, with 8 bases between. CDR1 and CDR2 from the germline V gene are LGHNA and YNFKEQ. The CDR3 runs to 13 residues.

The chain links TRBV3-1 (or the pseudogene TRBV3-2) to TRBJ2-3; a possible D gene is TRBD1 (6 bases). Looked up from germline, CDR1 is LGHDT and CDR2 is YNNKEL (reference sequence). The CDR3 runs 13 residues. V lost 2 bases, J lost 14 bases, and 17 bases lay in between. As DNA, the CDR3 is TGTGCCAGCAGCCAAATTCGACAGGCCCATCCGTATTTT. It codes for CASSQIRQAHPYF.

The chain uses TRBV28 and TRBJ1-2; 7 bases line up with TRBD1. The CDR3 is made up of 13 amino acids. V shed 5 bases and J 8 bases; nucleotides not matched to a gene: 8. Germline V lookup: CDR1 MDHEN, CDR2 SYDVKM. The chain's CDR3 is CASSQTGDGGYTF. CDR3 DNA sequence: TGTGCCAGCAGTCAAACAGGGGACGGAGGCTACACCTTC.

This rearrangement joins TRBV27 to TRBJ2-2, with TRBD1 as a possible D gene (5 bases). The germline V gene has CDR1 MNHEY and CDR2 SMNVEV (reference sequence). Trimming removed 4 bases at V and 6 bases at J, with 12 bases between. CDR3 length: 14 amino acids. This chain's CDR3 is CASSWGEGAGELFF. The DNA for the CDR3 is TGTGCCAGCAGTTGGGGCGAAGGCGCCGGGGAGCTGTTTTTT.

The table lists this clone with a few counts. This sequence joins TRBV5-1 and TRBJ1-2, with a weak D call TRBD1 (5 bases). The germline V and J ends were trimmed by 7 bases and 5 bases, with 18 bases remaining between them. Germline V gives CDR1 SGHRS, CDR2 YFSETQ. The CDR3 runs to 14 residues. This chain's CDR3 is CASDDGGLGYGYTF. The CDR3 DNA is TGCGCCAGCGATGATGGGGGGTTAGGATATGGCTACACCTTC. Together with reference TRBV5-1 and TRBJ1-2, the CDR3 gives the full variable domain: KAGVTQTPRYLIKTRGQQVTLSCSPISGHRSVSWYQQTPGQGLQFLFEYFSETQRNKGNFPGRFSGRQFSNSRSEMNVSTLELGDSALYLCASDDGGLGYGYTFGSGTRLTVV.

The count of this clone is one. The chain is built from TRBV2 and TRBJ1-1; 7 bases align to TRBD1. Germline assignment: CDR1 SNHLY and CDR2 FYNNEI. V lost 8 bases and J lost 1; bases outside the gene matches: 7. The CDR3 is 14 amino acids. The CDR3 reads CASQGEIGNTEAFF. In nucleotides, the CDR3 is TGTGCCAGCCAGGGGGAGATCGGGAACACTGAAGCTTTCTTT.

CDR3 bases: TGTGCCAGCAGCTTAGGCGGGACAGGCCAAGAGACCCAGTACTTC. Translated: CASSLGGTGQETQYF. The chain couples TRBV11-1 to TRBJ2-5; 8 positions agree with TRBD1. CDR3 length equals 15 residues. Germline V CDR1 and CDR2: SGHAT, FQDESV (reference sequence). Trimming at V came to 1 base and at J to 1 base, leaving 2 bases not matched to a gene.

This chain connects TRBV28 to TRBJ1-3, with 7 bases identical to TRBD1. With V trimmed by 5 bases and J by 4 bases, 14 bases remained unmatched. The CDR3 loop spans 17 amino acids. Germline CDR1 reads MDHEN; CDR2 reads SYDVKM. Here the CDR3 reads CASSPGTASGRGNTIYF. The CDR3 nucleotides read TGTGCCAGCAGTCCCGGGACAGCAAGCGGCCGAGGAAACACCATATATTTT.

This chain's CDR3 is CASGPTGDFAEAFF. For the CDR3, the DNA is TGTGCCAGCGGACCGACAGGAGATTTTGCTGAAGCTTTCTTT. J is TRBJ1-1 and V is TRBV28; a weak D match, TRBD1 (6 bases). Germline V gene lookup returns CDR1 MDHEN and CDR2 SYDVKM. V lost 8 bases, J lost 6 bases, and 19 bases lay in between. This CDR3 has 14 residues. Supplemented by reference TRBV28 and TRBJ1-1, the full variable domain reads DVKVTQSSRYLVKRTGEKVFLECVQDMDHENMFWYRQDPGLGLRLIYFSYDVKMKEKGDIPEGYSVSREKKERFSLILESASTNQTSMYLCASGPTGDFAEAFFGQGTRLTVV.

The chain uses TRBV3-1 (or the pseudogene TRBV3-2) and TRBJ2-5; TRBD1 matches at 7 bases. Germline lookup yields CDR1 LGHDT and CDR2 YNNKEL (reference sequence). The CDR3 consists of 13 residues. Trimming cost V 5 bases and J 5 bases; bases outside gene matches: 5. CDR3 sequence (DNA): TGTGCCAGCAGCTATACAGGGGACGAGACCCAGTACTTC. It codes for CASSYTGDETQYF.

The rearrangement uses TRBV3-1 (or the pseudogene TRBV3-2) and TRBJ2-5; 8 bases agree with TRBD2. Looked up from germline, CDR1 is LGHDT and CDR2 is YNNKEL (reference sequence). The CDR3 runs 14 residues. V lost 4 bases and J lost 2; bases outside the gene matches: 3. Here the CDR3 reads CASSPTSAQETQYF. CDR3 nucleotide sequence: TGTGCCAGCAGCCCGACTAGCGCACAAGAGACCCAGTACTTC.

The J gene is TRBJ2-3, the V gene TRBV5-1, with 11 bases fitting TRBD1. The CDR3 is made up of 16 amino acids. With V trimmed by 6 bases and J by 3 bases, 9 bases remained unmatched. Germline CDR1 and CDR2: SGHRS and YFSETQ. The CDR3 loop reads CASTLGRDRGTDTQYF. CDR3 coding DNA: TGCGCCAGCACCCTGGGGCGGGACAGGGGGACAGATACGCAGTATTTT.

This sequence joins TRBV11-2 and TRBJ2-1; perhaps TRBD2 as D (5 bases). The CDR3 contains 14 residues. Germline assignment: CDR1 SGHAT and CDR2 FQNNGV. V was trimmed by 5 bases and J by 4 bases, leaving 12 bases between them. The DNA of the CDR3 is TGTGCCAGCAGCCCCGGACTGGGATACAATGAGCAGTTCTTC. Amino acids: CASSPGLGYNEQFF. The full variable domain, its missing parts supplied by reference TRBV11-2 and TRBJ2-1, is EAGVAQSPRYKIIEKRQSVAFWCNPISGHATLYWYQQILGQGPKLLIQFQNNGVVDDSQLPKDRFSAERLKGVDSTLKIQPAKLEDSAVYLCASSPGLGYNEQFFGPGTRLTVL.

The J gene is TRBJ1-2, the V gene TRBV11-2; D unclear. Germline assignment: CDR1 SGHAT and CDR2 FQNNGV. With 0 bases removed from V and 7 bases from J, the gap between germline ends came to 15 bases. This CDR3 has 15 residues. The CDR3 nucleotides read TGTGCCAGCAGCTTAGATCTGGTAGCGGTGGGTGGCTACACCTTC. Its translation is CASSLDLVAVGGYTF.

As for this clone: Additional DNA sequences in this sample encode the identical CDR3. The chain recombines TRBV6-5 with TRBJ1-1; weak D call: TRBD1 (6 bases). The CDR3 has 13 amino acids. The V and J ends lost 9 bases and 0 bases respectively, with 11 bases between them. The germline V gene has CDR1 MNHEY and CDR2 SVGAGI. The CDR3 sequence: CASIAGVNTEAFF. The DNA of the CDR3 is TGTGCCAGTATCGCAGGGGTGAACACTGAAGCTTTCTTT.

The sample holds one count of this clone. The chain has TRBV6-5 and TRBJ1-6, with D perhaps matching TRBD1 (5 bases). With 7 bases removed from V and 8 bases from J, the gap between germline ends came to 18 bases. Germline CDR1 and CDR2: MNHEY and SVGAGI. CDR3 length equals 15 residues. The chain's CDR3 is CASNTHAGPDSPLHF. CDR3 coding DNA: TGTGCCAGCAACACTCATGCGGGGCCGGATTCACCCCTCCACTTT.

The chain employs TRBV19 and TRBJ1-4, with D hard to call. V lost 7 bases and J 4 bases, leaving 10 bases between the germline ends. Looked up from germline, CDR1 is LNHDA and CDR2 is SQIVND (reference sequence). The CDR3 length is 13 residues. Here the CDR3 reads CASTENLNEKLFF. The CDR3 nucleotides are TGTGCCAGTACCGAGAACCTTAATGAAAAACTGTTTTTT.

The rearrangement links TRBV2 to TRBJ2-5; D is unclear. The CDR3 has 14 residues. V dropped 5 bases and J dropped 2 bases, with 12 bases sitting between them. Germline lookup yields CDR1 SNHLY and CDR2 FYNNEI. For the CDR3, the DNA is TGTGCCAGCAGTCCCCGGCGGCGGCAAGAGACCCAGTACTTC. It yields the protein CASSPRRRQETQYF.